Listed here are 29 T cell receptor beta chains from one sample, sequenced in a study of cytomegalovirus exposure and HLA in healthy donors. Primers: 60 Vbeta forward and 13 Jbeta reverse. Only in-frame clones appear in the TCRdb table, and some are missing; sequencing was by immunoSEQ multiplex PCR. The listing contains some 84,000 clones. Input material: PBMCs. These TCRs come from a man in his fifties or sixties in good health and CMV-seronegative.

The chain uses TRBV19 and TRBJ2-5; perhaps TRBD1 as D (5 bases). This CDR3 is built from 14 residues. Germline CDR1 LNHDA, CDR2 SQIVND (reference sequence). V was clipped by 5 bases and J by 7 bases, with 17 bases between them. The CDR3 sequence: CASSGVLGVGTQYF. DNA of the CDR3: TGTGCCAGTAGTGGAGTCCTAGGGGTGGGGACCCAGTACTTC.

The chain joins TRBV9 to TRBJ2-5, with 8 bases lining up with TRBD2. Germline loops: CDR1 SGDLS, CDR2 YYNGEE. The V gene end was trimmed by 0 bases and the J gene end by 4 bases; junction bases not matched to a gene: 8. The CDR3 consists of 16 residues. The chain's CDR3 is CASSVVFGGAAETQYF. In nucleotides, the CDR3 is TGTGCCAGCAGCGTAGTCTTCGGGGGGGCAGCAGAGACCCAGTACTTC.

The rearrangement joins TRBV18 to TRBJ1-1; unclear D gene. This CDR3 has 15 residues. Germline CDR1 reads KGHSH; CDR2 reads LQKENI. V gave up 2 bases and J gave up 4 bases, with 14 bases separating them. The CDR3 bases are TGTGCCAGCTCACCATTCGCTGAGGTGGCCACTGAAGCTTTCTTT. This translates into CASSPFAEVATEAFF.

The rearrangement uses TRBV23-1 and TRBJ2-5; D may be TRBD2 (6 bases). TRBV23-1 is sorted into the ORF group, with uncertain function. This CDR3 is built from 14 residues. Trimming took 6 bases from V and 1 from J, leaving 12 bases between them. The CDR3 sequence: CASRTRLTQETQYF. The DNA for the CDR3 is TGCGCCAGCAGGACTAGACTAACCCAAGAGACCCAGTACTTC.

V usage is TRBV5-1 and J usage is TRBJ2-7; perhaps TRBD2 as D (5 bases). This CDR3 is 14 amino acids long. In germline, CDR1 is SGHRS, CDR2 YFSETQ. V was clipped by 0 bases and J by 0 bases, with 7 bases between them. DNA for the CDR3: TGCGCCAGCAGCTTGGCCGGACTCTCCTACGAGCAGTACTTC. This encodes CASSLAGLSYEQYF.

The V and J genes are TRBV4-3 and TRBJ1-2, with unresolved D. The CDR3 sequence is 18 residues long. Looked up from germline, CDR1 is LGHNA and CDR2 is YSLEER. Trimming took off 0 bases at V and 4 bases at J, with 21 bases between the two ends. CDR3 sequence: CASSQDDRNLRIFYGYTF. As DNA, the CDR3 is TGCGCCAGCAGCCAAGATGACCGTAATCTCAGGATTTTCTATGGCTACACCTTC.

The J gene is TRBJ2-1, the V gene TRBV7-2; TRBD2 agrees at 7 bases. This CDR3 has 14 amino acids. Germline loops: CDR1 SGHTA, CDR2 FQGNSA. The V segment lost 4 bases and the J segment 2 bases; nucleotides outside the gene matches: 2. This CDR3 is CASSSAGAYNEQFF. For the CDR3, the DNA is TGTGCCAGCAGCTCCGCGGGGGCCTACAATGAGCAGTTCTTC.

The rearrangement uses TRBV4-1 and TRBJ1-1, with 9 bases fitting TRBD1. Germline V gives CDR1 MGHRA, CDR2 YSYEKL. The CDR3 contains 15 residues. The junction had 8 bases not matched to a gene; V was cut back by 4 bases and J by 5 bases. CDR3 DNA sequence: TGCGCCAGCAGCCGATTACAGGGGGCGGGGACTGAAGCTTTCTTT. This codes for CASSRLQGAGTEAFF.

Written as DNA, the CDR3 is TGCGCCAGCAGCCAAGAGGGGACAACTAACTATGGCTACACCTTC. It specifies CASSQEGTTNYGYTF. The rearrangement joins TRBV4-3 to TRBJ1-2, with D possibly TRBD1 on 6 matching bases. The V and J ends lost 0 bases and 0 bases respectively, with 8 bases between them. This CDR3 has 15 residues. The germline V gene has CDR1 LGHNA and CDR2 YSLEER.

V is TRBV7-3 and J is TRBJ2-3, with a tentative D call TRBD1 (6 bases). This CDR3 has 13 amino acids. Germline V gene data show CDR1 as SGHTA and CDR2 as FQGTGA. V was shortened by 5 bases and J by 5 bases, with 11 bases between the two germline ends. CDR3 sequence: CASSQGKEDTQYF. DNA for the CDR3: TGTGCCAGCAGCCAGGGGAAGGAAGATACGCAGTATTTT.

The V and J genes are TRBV9 and TRBJ2-2; 12 bases map to TRBD2. Germline values: CDR1 SGDLS, CDR2 YYNGEE. The CDR3 sequence is 15 residues long. V lost 5 bases to trimming and J lost 6 bases; unmatched junction nucleotides: 5. CDR3 in amino acids: CASRASGGAPGELFF. Written as DNA, the CDR3 is TGTGCCAGCAGAGCTAGCGGGGGGGCCCCCGGGGAGCTGTTTTTT.

V is TRBV7-6 and J is TRBJ2-3; 12 nucleotides agree with TRBD2. This CDR3 is built from 17 residues. From germline, CDR1 is SGHVS and CDR2 FNYEAQ. Losses at the gene ends were 2 bases for V and 6 bases for J; bases not matched to a gene: 9. CDR3 bases: TGTGCCAGCAGCTTATATCCTAGCGGGGGGGCCTCGGATACGCAGTATTTT. Translated: CASSLYPSGGASDTQYF.

The chain is built from TRBV6-5 and TRBJ2-7, with TRBD1 matching 7 bases. The V segment lost 2 bases and the J segment 3 bases; nucleotides outside the gene matches: 4. The CDR3 spans 14 residues. Per the germline V gene, CDR1 is MNHEY and CDR2 is SVGAGI. This chain's CDR3 is CASSYRQGRYEQYF. The CDR3 region has the DNA TGTGCCAGCAGTTACAGACAGGGCCGCTACGAGCAGTACTTC.

This sequence joins TRBV5-4 and TRBJ1-1, with 7 bases lining up with TRBD1. V lost 0 bases and J lost 0; bases outside the gene matches: 5. Germline V gene sequence: CDR1 SGHNT, CDR2 YYREEE (reference sequence). The CDR3 loop spans 16 amino acids. CDR3 in DNA: TGTGCCAGCAGCTTGGGAGCGACAGGGTTGAACACTGAAGCTTTCTTT. Translated: CASSLGATGLNTEAFF.

This chain joins TRBV5-1 and TRBJ2-1, with 12 bases fitting TRBD2. This CDR3 contains 15 residues. Germline V gives CDR1 SGHRS, CDR2 YFSETQ. V shed 1 base and J 7 bases; nucleotides not matched to a gene: 3. The CDR3 DNA sequence: TGCGCCAGCAGCTTGATCCTAGCGGGGGGGAATGAGCAGTTCTTC. Amino acid sequence: CASSLILAGGNEQFF.

The V and J genes are TRBV29-1 and TRBJ1-2, with D hard to call. Trimming shortened V by 4 bases and J by 1 base, and 13 bases separated the two germline ends. The CDR3 consists of 14 residues. Germline V gene data show CDR1 as SQVTM and CDR2 as ANQGSEA. The CDR3 DNA is TGCAGCGTTGTTGGAGGGAATCTTAACTATGGCTACACCTTC. As protein: CSVVGGNLNYGYTF.

The V call is TRBV27, the J call TRBJ1-2, with unresolved D. From germline, CDR1 is MNHEY and CDR2 SMNVEV (reference sequence). V dropped 4 bases and J dropped 4 bases, with 10 bases sitting between them. This CDR3 is built from 13 residues. This CDR3 reads CASSYRESYGYTF. CDR3 DNA sequence: TGTGCCAGCAGTTATCGGGAGTCCTATGGCTACACCTTC.

J is TRBJ1-4 and V is TRBV6-1; TRBD1 might be the D (5 bases). The V gene's germline CDR1 is MNHNS and CDR2 SASEGT. Trimming took off 10 bases at V and 8 bases at J, with 23 bases between the two ends. This CDR3 has 15 amino acids. The CDR3 is CATRRTRGGGEKLFF. The CDR3, as DNA: TGTGCCACCCGGCGTACAAGGGGAGGAGGAGAAAAACTGTTTTTT.

The chain recombines TRBV11-3 with TRBJ2-1; 11 positions agree with TRBD2. Trimming took 5 bases from V and 8 from J; bases not matched to a gene: 11. CDR3 size: 16 residues. Germline CDR1 reads SGHNT; CDR2 reads YENEEA. CDR3 bases: TGTGCCAGCAGCGCCCTTAGCGGGGGGGCGATTCATGAGCAGTTCTTC. This codes for CASSALSGGAIHEQFF.

The chain employs TRBV6-5 and TRBJ2-7; D might be TRBD1 (6 bases). The length of the CDR3 is 15 residues. Germline assignment: CDR1 MNHEY and CDR2 SVGAGI. V gave up 0 bases and J gave up 2 bases, with 11 bases separating them. CDR3 protein: CASSYSGAKPYEQYF. The CDR3 DNA follows: TGTGCCAGCAGTTACTCGGGGGCTAAACCCTACGAGCAGTACTTC.

The chain joins TRBV11-3 to TRBJ2-2; possible D gene TRBD1, 6 bases. V shed 3 bases and J shed 0 bases, with 11 bases lying between them. Per the germline V gene, CDR1 is SGHNT and CDR2 is YENEEA. CDR3 length: 16 residues. As DNA, the CDR3 is TGTGCCAGCAGCTTTCCACAGGGAACGAACACCGGGGAGCTGTTTTTT. It yields the protein CASSFPQGTNTGELFF.

The chain has TRBV7-2 and TRBJ2-2, with 10 bases matching TRBD2. J lost 5 bases, V lost 8 bases, and 14 bases had no gene match. CDR3 length: 17 amino acids. From germline, CDR1 is SGHTA and CDR2 FQGNSA. CDR3 DNA: TGTGCCAGCCCCTCCTTTCAAGCGGGGGGGCGAACCGGGGAGCTGTTTTTT. Amino acid sequence: CASPSFQAGGRTGELFF.

The V and J genes are TRBV5-1 and TRBJ2-5; TRBD2 matches at 7 bases. V lost 7 bases, J lost 4 bases, and 13 bases stayed unmatched. The CDR3 length is 15 residues. Germline V lookup: CDR1 SGHRS, CDR2 YFSETQ. DNA of the CDR3: TGCGCCAGCGGAAGGAGGGGAGGGTTCGGAGAGACCCAGTACTTC. Protein product: CASGRRGGFGETQYF.

This chain connects TRBV10-3 to TRBJ1-1; D not resolved. CDR1 and CDR2 (germline): ENHRY, SYGVKD. Trimming stripped 6 bases from V and 10 bases from J, with 18 bases between. There are 13 residues in the CDR3. CDR3 sequence: CAISASLNGVAFF. The CDR3 DNA reads TGTGCCATCAGCGCCTCGTTGAACGGGGTAGCTTTCTTT.

CDR3 nucleotides: TGCGCCAGCAGCCAAGATCACCCTATAGCAGTTCACACTGAAGCTTTCTTT. Residues: CASSQDHPIAVHTEAFF. The V gene is TRBV4-1, the J gene TRBJ1-1, with D unclear. Germline CDR1 is MGHRA and CDR2 is YSYEKL. Trimming cost V 0 bases and J 3 bases, with 17 bases left between them. This CDR3 comprises 17 residues.

This chain uses TRBV19 with TRBJ1-6; maybe TRBD1 (6 bases). V was cut by 5 bases and J by 10 bases, with 15 bases left in between. Germline CDR1 is LNHDA and CDR2 is SQIVND (reference sequence). The CDR3 has 14 amino acids. CDR3 DNA sequence: TGTGCCAGTAGTCTCCGGGACAAGGTCTCACCCCTCCACTTT. This gives the protein CASSLRDKVSPLHF.

This chain joins TRBV28 and TRBJ1-5; D is ambiguous. Germline lookup yields CDR1 MDHEN and CDR2 SYDVKM. V dropped 4 bases and J dropped 0 bases, with 10 bases sitting between them. CDR3 size: 15 residues. The CDR3 sequence: CASSSRGDSNQPQHF. CDR3 in DNA: TGTGCCAGCAGTTCCCGGGGAGATAGCAATCAGCCCCAGCATTTT.

The chain recombines TRBV28 with TRBJ2-1; D may be TRBD1 (6 bases). The CDR3 extends over 13 amino acids. Germline CDR1 MDHEN, CDR2 SYDVKM. Trimming shortened V by 8 bases and J by 8 bases, and 16 bases separated the two germline ends. The CDR3 reads CASQGQGRHEQFF. The CDR3 bases are TGTGCCAGCCAGGGGCAGGGCAGGCATGAGCAGTTCTTC.

This rearrangement joins TRBV6-6 to TRBJ2-7; TRBD2 matches at 8 bases. Germline-derived CDR1 and CDR2 are MNHNY and SVGAGI (reference sequence). With 10 bases clipped from V and 0 bases from J, the junction kept 8 bases outside the gene matches. The CDR3 consists of 14 residues. In nucleotides, the CDR3 is TGTGCCACCTCGGGGGGGGCCCCCTCCTACGAGCAGTACTTC. This sequence encodes CATSGGAPSYEQYF.